This TCR beta chain was captured by sequencing in a study of molecular identifiers for immune sequencing clone quantification. Study results and limitations: Even with more than 950,000 naive cells present, spiked Jurkat TCR RNA from one cell was reportedly detectable. Identical TCR molecules can share a barcode, and this sharing could underestimate highly expanded clone sizes. Clones carrying above 20 RNA copies accounted for over 98% of effector molecules, under 1% in naive cells.

TCRdb re-called the PCR reads through MiXCR, storing one row per CDR3 protein. The data show around 94,000 distinct CDR3 sequences, 35% seen once. Sorting isolated naive CD8 T cells as CD8+CD4-CCR7+CD45RA+ events. As to this clonotype: Its specificity is not known.

V was cut by 6 bases and J by 3 bases, with 21 bases left in between. Germline values: CDR1 MDHEN, CDR2 SYDVKM. The CDR3 covers 16 residues. The chain recombines TRBV28 with TRBJ2-7; D gene unclear. Sequenced: naive CD8+ T cells from blood, with Jurkat cell RNA spiked in. The subset: FACS-sorted CD8+CD4-CCR7+CD45RA+ naive T cells. This clonotype originated in a human donor in good health. Some libraries in this study had Jurkat cell RNA spiked in. CDR3 bases: TGTGCCAGCAGATCCAAGGAGACTCCCTTTAGCTACGAGCAGTACTTC. This encodes CASRSKETPFSYEQYF.